Following are 4 T cell receptor beta chains from one sample sequenced in a study of blood T cells in healthy people across ages. The authors ran a second PCR of 7 to 11 cycles using a sample-barcoded 5' primer and a J-beta primer mix. TCRdb redid the calling of the 5' RACE reads with MiXCR, one entry per CDR3 protein. The sample lists 700,000 to 900,000 distinct CDR3 sequences, 20% to 30% occurring once. The data were also submitted as part of a second study, on T cells of mothers and their children.

The sequenced sample was blood. The receptors derive from a boy between 10 and 17 years old in good health.

CDR3 residues: CASSRRTSGGTDTQYF. CDR3 coding DNA: TGCGCCAGCAGCCGGCGGACTAGCGGGGGCACAGATACGCAGTATTTT. V usage is TRBV5-1 and J usage is TRBJ2-3; TRBD2 matches 12 bases. Germline assignment: CDR1 SGHRS and CDR2 YFSETQ. V gave up 4 bases and J gave up 1 base; unmatched junction bases: 4. The CDR3 runs to 16 residues.

Comment on this clonotype: The junction shows a germline mismatch at one end, possibly a read error. J is TRBJ1-6 and V is TRBV27; D is undetermined. This CDR3 contains 17 residues. Germline V gene data show CDR1 as MNHEY and CDR2 as SMNVEV (reference sequence). This CDR3 reads CASSPRRESSYNSPFHF. In nucleotides, the CDR3 is TGTGCCAGCAGTCCAAGGAGGGAGAGCTCCTATAATTCACCCTTCCACTTT.

This clonotype occurred a few times. The V gene is TRBV6-1, the J gene TRBJ1-2, with a possible D match to TRBD1 (6 bases). CDR3 length equals 12 residues. Germline-derived CDR1 and CDR2 are MNHNS and SASEGT. The V gene lost 4 bases and the J gene lost 8 bases, with 11 bases spanning the gap. CDR3 protein: CASSVGQTGYTF. CDR3 sequence (DNA): TGTGCCAGCAGTGTCGGACAGACAGGCTACACCTTC.

This clonotype was seen many times. This chain connects TRBV21-1 to TRBJ2-5; TRBD1 is the table's D call, not checked against the DNA. TRBV21-1 is shown as a pseudogene. The CDR3 runs 11 residues. This CDR3 is CANGRGETQYF. CDR3 DNA: TGTGCCAACGGGCGCGGGGAGACCCAGTACTTC.